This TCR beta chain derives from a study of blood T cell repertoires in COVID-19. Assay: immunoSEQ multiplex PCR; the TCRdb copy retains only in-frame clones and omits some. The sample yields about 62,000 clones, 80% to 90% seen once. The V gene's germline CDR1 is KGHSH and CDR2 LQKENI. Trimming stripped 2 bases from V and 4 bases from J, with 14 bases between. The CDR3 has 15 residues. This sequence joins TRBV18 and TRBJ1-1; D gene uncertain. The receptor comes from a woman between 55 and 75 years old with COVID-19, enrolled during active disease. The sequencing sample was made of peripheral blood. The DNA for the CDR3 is TGTGCCAGCTCACCAGGTAGAAGGGAGGCCACTGAAGCTTTCTTT. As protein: CASSPGRREATEAFF.